This T cell receptor (beta chain) was identified in a study of early T cells in non-severe SARS-CoV-2 infection. Using its own MiXCR run on the 5' RACE reads, TCRdb lists one record per CDR3 protein. The sample yields roughly 76,000 distinct CDR3 sequences, less than 15% seen once. This CDR3 has 18 amino acids. Germline V gene data show CDR1 as SGHRS and CDR2 as YFSETQ. V lost 2 bases, J lost 6 bases, and 18 bases stayed unmatched. The chain links TRBV5-1 to TRBJ2-3; TRBD1 agrees at 7 bases. The sequence derives from an adult who was a healthcare worker with PCR-confirmed SARS-CoV-2 infection or an uninfected control (not recorded which). Material: whole blood. The CDR3 coding sequence is TGCGCCAGCAGCTTAAGACAGGGATCCCTTCCCGGGGTGGATACGCAGTATTTT. This codes for CASSLRQGSLPGVDTQYF.